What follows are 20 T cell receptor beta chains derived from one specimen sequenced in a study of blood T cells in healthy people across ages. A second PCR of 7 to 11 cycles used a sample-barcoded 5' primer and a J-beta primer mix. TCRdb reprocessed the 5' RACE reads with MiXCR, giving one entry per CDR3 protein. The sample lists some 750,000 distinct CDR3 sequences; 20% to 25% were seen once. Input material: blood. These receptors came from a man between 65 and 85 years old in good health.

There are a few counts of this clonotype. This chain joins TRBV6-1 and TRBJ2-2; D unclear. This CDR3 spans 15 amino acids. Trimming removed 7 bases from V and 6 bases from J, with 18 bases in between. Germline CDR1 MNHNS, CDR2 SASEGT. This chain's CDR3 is CASIYRVSVAGELFF. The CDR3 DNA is TGTGCCAGCATATACCGGGTTAGTGTGGCCGGGGAGCTGTTTTTT.

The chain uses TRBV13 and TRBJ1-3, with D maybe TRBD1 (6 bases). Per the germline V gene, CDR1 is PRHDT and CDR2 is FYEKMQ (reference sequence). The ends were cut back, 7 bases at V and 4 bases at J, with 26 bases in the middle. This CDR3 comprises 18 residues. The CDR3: CASTSRGQRFSAGNTIYF. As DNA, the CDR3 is TGTGCCAGCACCTCCCGCGGACAGCGGTTTTCTGCGGGAAACACCATATATTTT. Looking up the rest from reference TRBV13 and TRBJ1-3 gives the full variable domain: AAGVIQSPRHLIKEKRETATLKCYPIPRHDTVYWYQQGPGQDPQFLISFYEKMQSDKGSIPDRFSAQQFSDYHSELNMSSLELGDSALYFCASTSRGQRFSAGNTIYFGEGSWLTVV.

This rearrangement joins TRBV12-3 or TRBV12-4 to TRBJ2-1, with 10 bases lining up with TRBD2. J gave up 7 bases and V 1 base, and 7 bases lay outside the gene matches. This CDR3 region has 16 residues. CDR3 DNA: TGTGCCAGCAGTTTAGGTCCAGCGGGGGGGCAGAATGAGCAGTTCTTC. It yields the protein CASSLGPAGGQNEQFF.

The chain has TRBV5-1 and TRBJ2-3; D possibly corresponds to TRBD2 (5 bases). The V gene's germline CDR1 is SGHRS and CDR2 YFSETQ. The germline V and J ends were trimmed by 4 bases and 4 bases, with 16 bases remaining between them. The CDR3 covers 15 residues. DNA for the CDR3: TGCGCCAGCAGCCCCCGGACGGGATCGGCAGATACGCAGTATTTT. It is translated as CASSPRTGSADTQYF.

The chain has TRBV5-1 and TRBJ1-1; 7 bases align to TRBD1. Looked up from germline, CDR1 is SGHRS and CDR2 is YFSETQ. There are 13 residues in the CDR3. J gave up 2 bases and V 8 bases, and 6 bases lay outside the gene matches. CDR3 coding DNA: TGCGCCAGTTCGGACAGGCACAACACTGAAGCTTTCTTT. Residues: CASSDRHNTEAFF. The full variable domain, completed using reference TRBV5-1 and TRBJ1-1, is KAGVTQTPRYLIKTRGQQVTLSCSPISGHRSVSWYQQTPGQGLQFLFEYFSETQRNKGNFPGRFSGRQFSNSRSEMNVSTLELGDSALYLCASSDRHNTEAFFGQGTRLTVV.

The chain's CDR3 is CASSFRGQGVDTQYF. CDR3 coding DNA: TGTGCCAGCAGTTTTCGAGGGCAAGGCGTAGATACGCAGTATTTT. The V and J genes are TRBV12-3 or TRBV12-4 and TRBJ2-3, with a weak D call TRBD2 (5 bases). Trimming stripped 3 bases from V and 5 bases from J, with 15 bases between. This CDR3 comprises 15 residues.

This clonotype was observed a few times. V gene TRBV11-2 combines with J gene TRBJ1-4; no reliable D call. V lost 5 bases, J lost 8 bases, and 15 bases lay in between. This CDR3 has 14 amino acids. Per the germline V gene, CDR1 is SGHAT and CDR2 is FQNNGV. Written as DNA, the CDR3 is TGTGCCAGCAGCCCCCGTCGGGCGGGAGAAAAACTGTTTTTT. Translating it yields CASSPRRAGEKLFF.

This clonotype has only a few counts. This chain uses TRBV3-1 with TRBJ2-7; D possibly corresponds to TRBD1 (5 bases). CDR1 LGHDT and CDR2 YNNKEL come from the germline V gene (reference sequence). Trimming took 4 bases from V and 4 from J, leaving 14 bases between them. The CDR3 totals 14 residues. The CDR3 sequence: CASSPQTQVYEQYF. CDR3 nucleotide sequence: TGTGCCAGCAGCCCCCAAACACAGGTGTACGAGCAGTACTTC.

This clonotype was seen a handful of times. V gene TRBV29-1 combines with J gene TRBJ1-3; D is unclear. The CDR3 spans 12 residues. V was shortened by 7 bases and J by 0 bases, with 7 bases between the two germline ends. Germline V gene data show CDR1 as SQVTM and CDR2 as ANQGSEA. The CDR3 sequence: CSAVLSGNTIYF. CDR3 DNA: TGCAGCGCTGTCCTCTCTGGAAACACCATATATTTT.

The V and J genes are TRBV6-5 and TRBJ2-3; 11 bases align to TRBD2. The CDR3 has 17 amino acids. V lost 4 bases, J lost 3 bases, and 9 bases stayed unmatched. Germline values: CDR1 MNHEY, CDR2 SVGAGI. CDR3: CASSFRRVAGGTDTQYF. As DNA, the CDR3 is TGTGCCAGCAGTTTTCGGAGGGTAGCGGGAGGGACAGATACGCAGTATTTT.

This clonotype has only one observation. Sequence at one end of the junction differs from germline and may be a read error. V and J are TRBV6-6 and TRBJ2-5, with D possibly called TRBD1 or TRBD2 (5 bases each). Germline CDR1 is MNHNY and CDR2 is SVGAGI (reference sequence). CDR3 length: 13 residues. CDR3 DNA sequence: TGTGCCAGCAGTTACGGGGGAGAAGAGGCCCAGTACTTC. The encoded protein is CASSYGGEEAQYF.

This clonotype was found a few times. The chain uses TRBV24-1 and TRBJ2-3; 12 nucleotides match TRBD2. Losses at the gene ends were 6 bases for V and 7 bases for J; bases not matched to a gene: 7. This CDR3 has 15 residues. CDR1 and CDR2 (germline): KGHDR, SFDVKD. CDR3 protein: CATSTTSGSLHTQYF. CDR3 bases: TGTGCCACCAGTACGACTAGCGGGAGTCTTCATACGCAGTATTTT.

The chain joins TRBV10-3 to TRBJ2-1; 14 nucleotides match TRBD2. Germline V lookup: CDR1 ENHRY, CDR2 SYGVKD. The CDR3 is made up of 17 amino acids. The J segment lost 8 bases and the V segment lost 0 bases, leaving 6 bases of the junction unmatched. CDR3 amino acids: CAISESTTSGGADEQFF. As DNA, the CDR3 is TGTGCCATCAGTGAGTCGACGACTAGCGGGGGGGCGGATGAGCAGTTCTTC.

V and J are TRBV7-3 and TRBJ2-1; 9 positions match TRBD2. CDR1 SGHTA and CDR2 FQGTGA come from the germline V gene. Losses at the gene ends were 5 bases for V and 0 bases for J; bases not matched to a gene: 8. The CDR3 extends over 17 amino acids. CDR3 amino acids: CASSTLAGVGSYNEQFF. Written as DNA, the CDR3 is TGTGCCAGCAGCACTTTAGCGGGAGTCGGCTCCTACAATGAGCAGTTCTTC.

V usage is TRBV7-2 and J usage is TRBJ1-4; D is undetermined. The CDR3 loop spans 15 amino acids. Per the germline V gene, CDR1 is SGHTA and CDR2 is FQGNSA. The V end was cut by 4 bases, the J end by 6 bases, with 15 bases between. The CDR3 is CASSSMGLGDEKLFF. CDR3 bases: TGTGCCAGCAGCTCCATGGGTCTTGGGGATGAAAAACTGTTTTTT.

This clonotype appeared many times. The CDR3 DNA follows: TGTGCCACCAGTGATGCGGGGAGGGACTATGGCTACACCTTC. It specifies CATSDAGRDYGYTF. The chain is built from TRBV24-1 and TRBJ1-2; D not certain. V dropped 3 bases and J dropped 3 bases, with 10 bases sitting between them. The CDR3 is 14 amino acids. From germline, CDR1 is KGHDR and CDR2 SFDVKD.

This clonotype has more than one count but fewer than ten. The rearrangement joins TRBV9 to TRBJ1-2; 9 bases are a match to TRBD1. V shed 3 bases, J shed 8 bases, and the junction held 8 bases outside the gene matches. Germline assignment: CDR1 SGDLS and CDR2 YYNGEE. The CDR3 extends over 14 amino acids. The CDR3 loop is CASSARDRAEGYTF. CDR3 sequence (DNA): TGTGCCAGCAGCGCCAGGGACAGGGCGGAGGGCTACACCTTC.

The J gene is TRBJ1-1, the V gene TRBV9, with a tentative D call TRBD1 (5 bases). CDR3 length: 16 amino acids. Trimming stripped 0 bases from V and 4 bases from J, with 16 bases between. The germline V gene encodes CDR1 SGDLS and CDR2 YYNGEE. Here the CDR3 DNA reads TGTGCCAGCAGCGTAGCTGCGTGGGGCGCGGGCACTGAAGCTTTCTTT. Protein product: CASSVAAWGAGTEAFF.

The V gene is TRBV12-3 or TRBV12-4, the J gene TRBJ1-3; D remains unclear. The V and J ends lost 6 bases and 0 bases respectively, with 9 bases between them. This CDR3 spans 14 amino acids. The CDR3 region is CASRLRNSGNTIYF. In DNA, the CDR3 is TGTGCCAGCAGGTTGCGCAACTCTGGAAACACCATATATTTT.

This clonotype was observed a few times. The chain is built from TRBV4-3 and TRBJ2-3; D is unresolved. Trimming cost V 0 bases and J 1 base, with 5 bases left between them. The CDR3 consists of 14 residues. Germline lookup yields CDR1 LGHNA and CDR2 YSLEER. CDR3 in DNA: TGCGCCAGCAGCCAAGACTCCCGCACAGATACGCAGTATTTT. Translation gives CASSQDSRTDTQYF.